These T cell receptor beta chains were read from a single sample in a study of OX40 agonist ivuxolimab in advanced cancers. Data came from immunoSEQ multiplex PCR; TCRdb stores just in-frame clones and leaves some out. The table has about 95,000 clones, 89% seen once. The source material was CD4+ or CD8+ T cells sorted from blood, sampled in a trial of the OX40 agonist ivuxolimab. The receptors derive from an adult with an advanced solid tumor such as melanoma, head and neck, liver or kidney cancer. Each CDR3 is given with its conserved first and last residue. The size field is filled for only some rows; it gives once, few, many or a size class.

j_call | clone_size | v_call | cdr3_aa
TRBJ1-6 | - | TRBV6-6 | CATQSGTAYNSPLHF
TRBJ2-5 | - | TRBV5-1 | CASSPVAGEGETQYF
TRBJ1-2 | - | TRBV6-1 | CASSETDRGSYTF
TRBJ2-3 | - | TRBV6-1 | CASSEALIGQGADTQYF
TRBJ2-6 | - | TRBV30 | CAWSQAGANVLTF
TRBJ1-5 | - | TRBV30 | CAWSAGTKDQPQHF
TRBJ2-5 | - | TRBV7-7 | CASSSGPQETQYF
TRBJ1-2 | once | TRBV7-2 | CASSSTRDSSYGYTF
TRBJ1-5 | - | TRBV7-2 | CASSLGSGAGQPQHF
TRBJ2-7 | - | TRBV29-1 | CSASRGSTYEQYF
TRBJ1-5 | few | TRBV10-2 | CASSESRENQPQHF
TRBJ2-5 | - | TRBV19 | CASRDRGGETQYF
TRBJ1-5 | - | TRBV9 | CASSVSGRPDQPQHF
TRBJ1-6 | once | TRBV6-1 | CASSERDRYNSPLHF
TRBJ2-7 | - | TRBV6-6 | CAARDRDHEQYF
TRBJ2-5 | - | TRBV28 | CASRAGVTQYF
TRBJ1-1 | - | TRBV20-1 | CSAIRDTEAFF
TRBJ2-7 | - | TRBV6-6 | CASTGLKTHYEQYF
TRBJ2-3 | - | TRBV30 | CAWSVLSPPDTQYF
TRBJ1-1 | - | TRBV19 | CASSRKHRRSRNTEAFF
TRBJ2-1 | few | TRBV2 | CASSEGEFGNEQFF
TRBJ2-1 | - | TRBV10-1 | CASSESRLAGGNEQFF
TRBJ1-4 | few | TRBV4-1 | CASSHGSRGRFVLGKEKLFF
TRBJ1-2 | - | TRBV30 | CAWRKVNYGYTF
TRBJ2-5 | few | TRBV5-4 | CASSLDSFSRETQYF
TRBJ1-1 | - | TRBV5-4 | CASSLRGGKLEAFF
TRBJ1-2 | - | TRBV28 | CASTPGGAGYTF
TRBJ1-1 | few | TRBV29-1 | CSVEVDRVEAFF
TRBJ2-2 | - | TRBV5-1 | CASCRSAGGGPTGELFF
TRBJ2-7 | - | TRBV2 | CAGSRDGPYEQYF
TRBJ2-7 | - | TRBV19 | CASRIFFGAGYEQYF
TRBJ2-5 | - | TRBV28 | CASSPFPGLAVQETQYF
TRBJ1-4 | - | TRBV19 | CASSHVNLDEKLFF
TRBJ2-3 | - | TRBV7-2 | CASSPGVSTDTQYF
TRBJ2-6 | - | TRBV19 | CASSTGAKGGGANVLTF
TRBJ2-1 | - | TRBV7-2 | CASSLAGGIHNEQFF
TRBJ2-7 | - | TRBV6-5 | CASSYRPRGPYEQYF
TRBJ1-1 | - | TRBV11-1 | CASSGTGVFAEAFF
TRBJ2-7 | - | TRBV5-8 | CASSLGESYEQYF
TRBJ2-1 | - | TRBV7-2 | CASSLRGSAPRDNEQFF